This TCR beta chain was identified in a study of cytomegalovirus exposure and HLA in healthy donors. In the PCR, 60 Vbeta and 13 Jbeta primers were used. Assay: immunoSEQ multiplex PCR; the TCRdb copy retains only in-frame clones and omits some. The table shows about 170,000 clones, with 65% to 85% occurring only once. The CDR3 is 18 amino acids. Trimming shortened V by 0 bases and J by 7 bases, and 22 bases separated the two germline ends. Germline assignment: CDR1 SGDLS and CDR2 YYNGEE. The rearrangement uses TRBV9 and TRBJ2-2; tentative D call: TRBD2 (6 bases). Sample: PBMCs. The source of this sequence is a boy younger than 10 in good health and CMV-seronegative. The CDR3 sequence: CASSVGLRLVEDSGELFF. Here the CDR3 DNA reads TGTGCCAGCAGCGTAGGCCTCCGACTAGTTGAAGACAGCGGGGAGCTGTTTTTT.